This T cell receptor beta chain comes out of a study of blood T cell repertoires in COVID-19. As for the study in general: Specimens from acute and convalescent COVID-19 originated in the United States, Italy and Spain. PBMCs, B-cell-depleted T cells, or T cells were the source of the cDNA or gDNA that made up the material.

Under the authors' procedure: Amplified reference gene primers provided the basis for estimating nucleated cell counts. Using immunoSEQ multiplex PCR, the repertoire was profiled, and TCRdb retains in-frame clones only, with some absent. That table is the source of V, J and clone size, and D and trimming were worked out from the DNA. Of roughly 42,000 clones in the sample, roughly nine tenths are singletons; the top ten hold roughly 6.2%. Germline CDR1 and CDR2: SGHTA and FQGNSA. V was trimmed by 2 bases and J by 4 bases, leaving 8 bases between them. The CDR3 is 14 amino acids. The chain carries TRBV7-2 and TRBJ2-2; no definite D call. Sequences were obtained from peripheral blood. The sequence was collected from a human donor in a cohort sampled during active COVID-19. Here the CDR3 DNA reads TGTGCCAGCAGCTTACGAGCGTCCACCGGGGAGCTGTTTTTT. Amino acid sequence: CASSLRASTGELFF.